This T cell receptor (beta chain) was recorded in a study of neurological immune-mediated disorders. General study findings and limits: HTLV-1-associated myelopathy led in TCR clonal expansion, while multiple sclerosis ranked lowest, below healthy controls. Among expanded clones, no CDR3 amino acid sequences were shared across subjects, a pattern suggesting private repertoires in all groups.

This clonotype was recorded many times. No antigen is known for it. Trimming pared 3 bases from V and 5 bases from J, leaving 13 bases between. The CDR3 totals 14 residues. TCRdb independently ran MiXCR on the 5' RACE reads; one entry per CDR3 protein. The data contain 65,000 to 70,000 distinct CDR3 sequences, almost 4% of them singletons. The V call is TRBV12-3 or TRBV12-4, the J call TRBJ1-1; a weak D match, TRBD1 (6 bases). The TCR was taken from a man in his thirties or forties with multiple sclerosis. The material sequenced was PBMCs. In DNA, the CDR3 is TGTGCCAGCAGTTTCTTGGGGCAGGGGACTGAAGCTTTCTTT. As protein: CASSFLGQGTEAFF.